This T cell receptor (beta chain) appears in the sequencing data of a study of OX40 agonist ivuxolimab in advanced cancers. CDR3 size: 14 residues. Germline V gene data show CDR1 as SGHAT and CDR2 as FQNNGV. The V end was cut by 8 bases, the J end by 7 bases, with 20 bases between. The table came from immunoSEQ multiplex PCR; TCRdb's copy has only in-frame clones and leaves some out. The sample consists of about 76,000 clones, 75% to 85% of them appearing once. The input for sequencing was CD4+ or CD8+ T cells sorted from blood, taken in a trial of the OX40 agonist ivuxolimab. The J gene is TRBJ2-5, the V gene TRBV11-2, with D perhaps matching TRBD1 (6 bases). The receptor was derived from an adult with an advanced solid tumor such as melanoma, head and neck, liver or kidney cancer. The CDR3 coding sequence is TGTGCCAGCGAGACCGCCAGGGGAATAGGGACCCAGTACTTC. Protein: CASETARGIGTQYF.